The 28 T cell receptor beta chains listed next were all sequenced from one sample in a study of blood T cells in healthy people across ages. Through a sample-barcoded 5' primer and a J-beta primer mix, a second PCR was run for roughly 6 to 11 cycles. MiXCR, run by TCRdb on the 5' RACE reads, gives a single entry per CDR3 protein. The sample has about 730,000 distinct CDR3 sequences, roughly 43% seen once. Sequencing was done on a sample of blood. Source of these receptors: a woman aged 60-75 years in good health.

Only a few counts were recorded for this clonotype. The chain combines TRBV4-3 with TRBJ2-2; 7 positions agree with TRBD2. The germline V gene encodes CDR1 LGHNA and CDR2 YSLEER. This CDR3 comprises 16 residues. After removal of 1 base from V and 4 bases from J, the junction contained 6 bases not matched to a gene. This CDR3 reads CASSQAGGILTGELFF. The CDR3 nucleotides read TGCGCCAGCAGCCAAGCGGGAGGCATACTCACCGGGGAGCTGTTTTTT.

A few counts support this clonotype. The J gene is TRBJ2-7, the V gene TRBV27, with unresolved D. The CDR3 is made up of 13 amino acids. The V gene's germline CDR1 is MNHEY and CDR2 SMNVEV (reference sequence). Trimming shortened V by 6 bases and J by 3 bases, and 12 bases separated the two germline ends. The CDR3: CASSFTVDYEQYF. CDR3 DNA: TGTGCCAGCAGCTTTACAGTGGACTACGAGCAGTACTTC.

This clonotype was observed a handful of times. V usage is TRBV3-1 and J usage is TRBJ2-3, with D perhaps TRBD2 (6 bases). Trimming shortened V by 8 bases and J by 2 bases, and 17 bases separated the two germline ends. CDR1 LGHDT and CDR2 YNNKEL come from the germline V gene (reference sequence). The CDR3 loop spans 15 amino acids. CDR3 bases: TGTGCCAGCTCCTATACGGGGGACCCCACAGATACGCAGTATTTT. Protein: CASSYTGDPTDTQYF.

This clonotype was counted at least ten times. This chain links TRBV11-2 with TRBJ2-5, with D hard to call. The CDR3 consists of 14 residues. Trimming pared 1 base from V and 3 bases from J, leaving 9 bases between. Germline assignment: CDR1 SGHAT and CDR2 FQNNGV. CDR3: CASSLVGIEETQYF. For the CDR3, the DNA is TGTGCCAGCAGCTTAGTGGGGATCGAAGAGACCCAGTACTTC. Filled out from reference TRBV11-2 and TRBJ2-5, the complete variable domain reads EAGVAQSPRYKIIEKRQSVAFWCNPISGHATLYWYQQILGQGPKLLIQFQNNGVVDDSQLPKDRFSAERLKGVDSTLKIQPAKLEDSAVYLCASSLVGIEETQYFGPGTRLLVL.

V is TRBV7-9 and J is TRBJ2-3; D perhaps matches TRBD2 (6 bases). Looked up from germline, CDR1 is SEHNR and CDR2 is FQNEAQ (reference sequence). The V end lost 5 bases, the J end lost 2 bases, and 14 bases lay between the germline ends. The CDR3 sequence is 15 residues long. CDR3: CASSTRGTYTDTQYF. The DNA for the CDR3 is TGTGCCAGCAGCACCCGGGGGACCTACACAGATACGCAGTATTTT.

This clonotype has only a few counts. The chain is built from TRBV20-1 and TRBJ1-6, with D possibly being TRBD1 (6 bases). Germline V CDR1 and CDR2: DFQATT, SNEGSKA (reference sequence). V was trimmed by 4 bases and J by 14 bases, leaving 12 bases between them. The CDR3 runs 11 residues. In DNA, the CDR3 is TGCAGTGCTATCCTCCGGGACACCCTCCACTTT. It encodes CSAILRDTLHF.

This clonotype was seen only a few times. This rearrangement joins TRBV20-1 to TRBJ2-1; no definite D call. CDR1 is DFQATT, CDR2 SNEGSKA, per germline (reference sequence). CDR3 length: 16 amino acids. Trimming took 4 bases from V and 5 from J, leaving 21 bases between them. The CDR3 reads CSATRRAATFHNEQFF. In DNA form, the CDR3 reads TGCAGTGCTACCCGCCGGGCGGCGACCTTTCACAATGAGCAGTTCTTC.

V is TRBV20-1 and J is TRBJ2-3, with D maybe TRBD2 (5 bases). The ends were cut back, 1 base at V and 0 bases at J, with 14 bases in the middle. The CDR3 is made up of 16 amino acids. Germline-derived CDR1 and CDR2 are DFQATT and SNEGSKA (reference sequence). The CDR3 DNA sequence: TGCAGTGCTAGAGTTCCCCTAGCCTATAGCACAGATACGCAGTATTTT. Its protein is CSARVPLAYSTDTQYF.

This clonotype turned up a few times. V gene TRBV7-8 combines with J gene TRBJ2-7, with 11 nucleotides matching TRBD2. Trimming took 5 bases from V and 3 from J; bases not matched to a gene: 15. This CDR3 has 18 residues. In germline, CDR1 is SGHVS, CDR2 FQNEAQ. The CDR3 protein is CASSPFLIAGGPIYEQYF. The DNA of the CDR3 is TGTGCCAGCAGCCCCTTTTTGATAGCGGGAGGGCCTATCTACGAGCAGTACTTC.

This clonotype was detected only a few times. This rearrangement joins TRBV7-2 to TRBJ1-2; maybe TRBD1 (6 bases). Trimming pared 5 bases from V and 4 bases from J, leaving 14 bases between. Germline V CDR1 and CDR2: SGHTA, FQGNSA. There are 14 residues in the CDR3. CDR3 region: CASSTTDRSYGYTF. CDR3 nucleotide sequence: TGTGCCAGCAGCACAACGGACAGAAGCTATGGCTACACCTTC. The entire variable domain, with the rest obtained from reference TRBV7-2 and TRBJ1-2, is as follows: GAGVSQSPSNKVTEKGKDVELRCDPISGHTALYWYRQSLGQGLEFLIYFQGNSAPDKSGLPSDRFSAERTGGSVSTLTIQRTQQEDSAVYLCASSTTDRSYGYTFGSGTRLTVV.

V gene TRBV3-1 combines with J gene TRBJ2-7; perhaps D is TRBD1 or TRBD2 (6 bases each). CDR3 length: 14 residues. Germline CDR1 LGHDT, CDR2 YNNKEL (reference sequence). The V gene lost 1 base and the J gene lost 5 bases, with 12 bases spanning the gap. The CDR3: CASSQAWGADEQYF. CDR3 DNA sequence: TGTGCCAGCAGCCAAGCTTGGGGGGCCGACGAGCAGTACTTC.

This chain connects TRBV29-1 to TRBJ2-7, with 7 bases lining up with TRBD1. The germline CDR1 and CDR2 sequences are SQVTM and ANQGSEA. The V gene end was trimmed by 6 bases and the J gene end by 3 bases; junction bases not matched to a gene: 11. This CDR3 comprises 14 residues. The CDR3 DNA follows: TGCAGCGTCGCCGGGACAGTGGGCTTCTACGAGCAGTACTTC. Its protein is CSVAGTVGFYEQYF.

The V gene is TRBV7-2, the J gene TRBJ2-1; the match to TRBD2 covers 15 bases. V shed 5 bases and J 4 bases; nucleotides not matched to a gene: 6. The CDR3 is 17 amino acids. CDR1 and CDR2 (germline): SGHTA, FQGNSA. DNA for the CDR3: TGTGCCAGCAGCCGGACTAGCGGGGGGGCTAAGTACAATGAGCAGTTCTTC. Protein: CASSRTSGGAKYNEQFF. The whole variable domain, remainder taken from reference TRBV7-2 and TRBJ2-1, is GAGVSQSPSNKVTEKGKDVELRCDPISGHTALYWYRQSLGQGLEFLIYFQGNSAPDKSGLPSDRFSAERTGGSVSTLTIQRTQQEDSAVYLCASSRTSGGAKYNEQFFGPGTRLTVL.

The chain carries TRBV20-1 and TRBJ2-3, with TRBD2 matching 8 bases. Per the germline V gene, CDR1 is DFQATT and CDR2 is SNEGSKA (reference sequence). This CDR3 has 15 amino acids. After removal of 2 bases from V and 2 bases from J, the junction contained 6 bases not matched to a gene. CDR3 sequence reads: CSARIGGRNTDTQYF. The DNA of the CDR3 is TGCAGTGCTAGAATAGGCGGGAGGAACACAGATACGCAGTATTTT.

This clonotype was seen a handful of times. The chain recombines TRBV11-2 with TRBJ2-5, with a possible D match to TRBD1 (6 bases). The CDR3 is 12 amino acids. Trimming pared 5 bases from V and 13 bases from J, leaving 17 bases between. Germline CDR1 SGHAT, CDR2 FQNNGV. This CDR3 reads CASSRDGTSWYF. As DNA, the CDR3 is TGTGCCAGCAGCAGAGACGGGACATCGTGGTACTTC.

Only a few counts were recorded for this clonotype. This chain links TRBV29-1 with TRBJ1-5; tentatively, D is TRBD1 (5 bases). Germline-derived CDR1 and CDR2 are SQVTM and ANQGSEA. There are 13 residues in the CDR3. Trimming removed 4 bases at V and 6 bases at J, with 13 bases between. The CDR3 bases are TGCAGCGTTGGCCCAGGGCCGGGTCAGCCCCAGCATTTT. Translating it yields CSVGPGPGQPQHF.

The rearrangement uses TRBV12-3 or TRBV12-4 and TRBJ2-7, with 15 nucleotides matching TRBD2. The junction had 7 bases not matched to a gene; V was cut back by 6 bases and J by 1 base. The CDR3 has 17 residues. The CDR3 sequence is CASRLGLAGGQSYEQYF. As DNA, the CDR3 is TGTGCCAGCAGATTGGGACTAGCGGGAGGCCAATCCTACGAGCAGTACTTC.

The chain employs TRBV5-6 and TRBJ1-6, with 7 bases aligning to TRBD1. The trim removed 0 bases at V and 10 bases at J, leaving 13 bases unmatched. The germline gives CDR1 SGHDT, CDR2 YYEEEE. There are 17 residues in the CDR3. In DNA, the CDR3 is TGTGCCAGCAGCTTGGTTTGGCGACAGGGAAAAGGATCACCCCTCCACTTT. This gives the protein CASSLVWRQGKGSPLHF.

On this clonotype: This may stem from a read error, because a much larger clone lies one nucleotide away. The chain uses TRBV5-1 and TRBJ2-1, with D maybe TRBD1 (6 bases). Deletions cut 4 bases from V and 6 bases from J, with 17 bases between. CDR3 length: 15 residues. CDR1 and CDR2 (germline): SGHRS, YFSETQ. CDR3 sequence: CASSLSQTGFNEQFF. The CDR3 DNA is TGCGCCAGCAGCCTGTCGCAAACAGGGTTCAATGAGCAGTTCTTC.

This clonotype was seen ten or more times. The rearrangement joins TRBV18 to TRBJ2-1; 7 positions match TRBD2. Unmatched junction bases numbered 11, after V lost 6 bases and J lost 0 bases. CDR1 is KGHSH, CDR2 LQKENI, per germline. This CDR3 has 17 amino acids. The CDR3 DNA sequence: TGTGCCAGCTCTCCAACGACTAGCCGTCGCTCCTACAATGAGCAGTTCTTC. Encoded protein: CASSPTTSRRSYNEQFF. The full variable domain, rest sourced from reference TRBV18 and TRBJ2-1, is NAGVMQNPRHLVRRRGQEARLRCSPMKGHSHVYWYRQLPEEGLKFMVYLQKENIIDESGMPKERFSAEFPKEGPSILRIQQVVRGDSAAYFCASSPTTSRRSYNEQFFGPGTRLTVL.

This clonotype was found a few times. The V call is TRBV7-9, the J call TRBJ2-1; 8 bases fit TRBD2. V was clipped by 5 bases and J by 7 bases; unmatched bases: 10. This CDR3 contains 15 residues. The germline CDR1 and CDR2 sequences are SEHNR and FQNEAQ (reference sequence). The CDR3, as DNA: TGTGCCAGCAGCCTTACGAGCGGGAGTCGGAATGAGCAGTTCTTC. It encodes CASSLTSGSRNEQFF.

This chain joins TRBV28 and TRBJ1-6; 9 bases are a match to TRBD1. This CDR3 spans 15 amino acids. The ends lost 0 bases at V and 14 bases at J; junction bases unmatched: 8. The germline gives CDR1 MDHEN, CDR2 SYDVKM. In DNA, the CDR3 is TGTGCCAGCAGTTTATGGGGACAGGGAAAGGGGTCCCTCCACTTT. Translated: CASSLWGQGKGSLHF.

This clonotype was observed a few times. The J gene is TRBJ2-1, the V gene TRBV27; no reliable D call. The V end was cut by 6 bases, the J end by 7 bases, with 10 bases between. The CDR3 extends over 12 amino acids. Per germline, CDR1 MNHEY and CDR2 SMNVEV (reference sequence). The CDR3 here is CASSRLQNEQFF. The CDR3 DNA sequence: TGTGCCAGCAGCAGACTGCAAAATGAGCAGTTCTTC.

This clonotype was counted a few times. The V and J genes are TRBV3-1 and TRBJ2-5; no clear D gene. Germline V CDR1 and CDR2: LGHDT, YNNKEL (reference sequence). This CDR3 spans 12 amino acids. Trimming took 5 bases from V and 11 from J, leaving 15 bases between them. The chain's CDR3 is CASSFPPGEQYF. The CDR3 DNA follows: TGTGCCAGCAGCTTCCCACCGGGTGAGCAGTACTTC.

The rearrangement joins TRBV24-1 to TRBJ2-7; D is ambiguous. The CDR3 runs to 15 residues. Deletions cut 0 bases from V and 5 bases from J, with 13 bases between. Per germline, CDR1 KGHDR and CDR2 SFDVKD. CDR3 DNA: TGTGCCACCAGTGATTTGAAACCCTTGAACAACGAGCAGTACTTC. Translation: CATSDLKPLNNEQYF.

This clonotype was counted only a few times. The chain links TRBV9 to TRBJ2-7, with D possibly matching TRBD1 (5 bases). CDR1 SGDLS and CDR2 YYNGEE come from the germline V gene. The V gene lost 0 bases and the J gene lost 2 bases, with 6 bases spanning the gap. The length of the CDR3 is 13 residues. The CDR3 spells CASSVDRTYEQYF. CDR3 nucleotide sequence: TGTGCCAGCAGCGTAGACAGGACCTACGAGCAGTACTTC.

The table lists this clonotype with a few counts. The chain couples TRBV7-9 to TRBJ2-7; the match to TRBD1 covers 9 bases. Germline V gene data show CDR1 as SEHNR and CDR2 as FQNEAQ (reference sequence). CDR3 length equals 14 residues. V gave up 4 bases and J gave up 6 bases; unmatched junction bases: 7. CDR3 sequence (DNA): TGTGCCAGCAGCTACCGGGACAGGGCCCTCGAGCAGTACTTC. It encodes CASSYRDRALEQYF.

This chain joins TRBV3-1 and TRBJ2-1; D is perhaps TRBD1 or TRBD2 (6 bases each). Per germline, CDR1 LGHDT and CDR2 YNNKEL (reference sequence). This CDR3 spans 15 amino acids. Trimming pared 1 base from V and 13 bases from J, leaving 20 bases between. The CDR3 nucleotides read TGTGCCAGCAGCCAAGGGTTCGGGGGCGGGGAGACCCAGTTCTTC. It yields the protein CASSQGFGGGETQFF.